This TCR beta chain was found in a study of OX40 agonist ivuxolimab in advanced cancers. Looking at the study overall: Prior therapy, whether anti-PD-1, anti-PD-L1 or anti-CTLA-4, was allowed, and under 50% had some.

CDR1 SGHVS and CDR2 FNYEAQ come from the germline V gene. This CDR3 is built from 15 residues. Unmatched junction bases numbered 11, after V lost 5 bases and J lost 6 bases. Using immunoSEQ multiplex PCR, the repertoire was profiled, and TCRdb retains in-frame clones only, with some absent. Here the sample spans 36,000 or so clones, around 82% being singletons. In the case of this clone: Antigen: not known.

The study's findings and limits: There were also nonresponders showing low normalized T-cell clonal expansion. Researchers report that CD8+ T cells had, on average, more expanded clones than CD4+.

The sequencing used CD4+ or CD8+ T cells sorted from blood, collected in a trial of the OX40 agonist ivuxolimab. The TCR was taken from an adult with an advanced solid tumor such as melanoma, head and neck, liver or kidney cancer. V gene TRBV7-6 combines with J gene TRBJ2-3, with 7 bases matching TRBD2. The CDR3 sequence is CASSTRLALGDTQYF. The CDR3, as DNA: TGTGCCAGCAGCACCCGACTAGCTTTAGGTGATACGCAGTATTTT. The full variable domain, in which reference TRBV7-6 and TRBJ2-3 provide the parts outside the CDR3, is GAGVSQSPRYKVTKRGQDVALRCDPISGHVSLYWYRQALGQGPEFLTYFNYEAQQDKSGLPNDRFSAERPEGSISTLTIQRTEQRDSAMYRCASSTRLALGDTQYFGPGTRLTVL.